This T cell receptor (beta chain) was sequenced for a study of beta chain features in type 1 diabetes. This clone was detected many times. The sample carries other DNA sequences with the same CDR3. Germline V gene data show CDR1 as ENHRY and CDR2 as SYGVKD. This CDR3 has 11 amino acids. The ends were cut back, 2 bases at V and 7 bases at J, with 6 bases in the middle. Purity above 95% was achieved in all sorted populations. TCRB transcripts that were expressed got sequenced, as all of the isolated RNA had been reverse transcribed. Some clones are missing from TCRdb's copy, which holds only in-frame ones; the method was immunoSEQ multiplex PCR. The data show a few hundred thousand clones, about 26% seen once.

This clonotype was sampled from a young man in good health. The J gene is TRBJ2-7, the V gene TRBV10-3; possible D gene TRBD1, 5 bases. Sequenced: central memory CD4+ T cells from blood. The CDR3 is CAISEGAEQYF. The CDR3 region has the DNA TGTGCCATCAGTGAGGGGGCTGAGCAGTACTTC.